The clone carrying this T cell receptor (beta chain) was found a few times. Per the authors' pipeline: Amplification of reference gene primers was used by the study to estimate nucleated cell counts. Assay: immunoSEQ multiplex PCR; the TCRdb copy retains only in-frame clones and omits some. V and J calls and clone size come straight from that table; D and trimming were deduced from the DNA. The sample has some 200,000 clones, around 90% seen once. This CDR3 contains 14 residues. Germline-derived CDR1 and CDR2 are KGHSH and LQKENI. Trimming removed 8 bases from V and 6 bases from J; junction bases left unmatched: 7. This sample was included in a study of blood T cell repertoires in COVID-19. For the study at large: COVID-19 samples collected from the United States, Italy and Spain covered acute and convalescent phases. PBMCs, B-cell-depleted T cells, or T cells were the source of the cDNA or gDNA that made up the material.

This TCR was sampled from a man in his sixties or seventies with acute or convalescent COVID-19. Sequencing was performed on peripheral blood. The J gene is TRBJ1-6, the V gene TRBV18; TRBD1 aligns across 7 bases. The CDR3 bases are TGTGCCAGCCGTGGACAGGCCGTTAATTCACCCCTCCACTTT. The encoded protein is CASRGQAVNSPLHF.